This T cell receptor (beta chain) was observed in a study of shared clonotypes between healthy human individuals. It was CD45RO-negative cells, positively selected for CCR7, that made up naive CD8 cells, with terminally differentiated effector memory CD45RA+ cells excluded. Donors, without exception, were Caucasian adults residing in Nashville, Tennessee. CDR1 and CDR2 (germline): SEHNR, FQNEAQ (reference sequence). The CDR3 sequence is 19 residues long. Concerning this clone: The junction departs from the called germline gene at one end, perhaps through a read error.

The repertoire was sequenced with immunoSEQ multiplex PCR; TCRdb's copy has only in-frame clones and lacks some. The sample has millions of clones; approximately 94% are singletons. Sequenced sample: naive CD8+ T cells sorted from blood. The chain has TRBV7-9 and TRBJ2-2; 7 bases are a match to TRBD2. The receptor comes from a man younger than 35 in good health. In DNA form, the CDR3 reads TGTGCCAGCAACTTACCTTTATTGGGTCTAGCGGTGAACACCGGGGAGCTGTTTTTT. As protein: CASNLPLLGLAVNTGELFF. Full variable domain (outside the CDR3, taken from reference TRBV7-9 and TRBJ2-2): DTGVSQNPRHKITKRGQNVTFRCDPISEHNRLYWYRQTLGQGPEFLTYFQNEAQLEKSRLLSDRFSAERPKGSFSTLEIQRTEQGDSAMYLCASNLPLLGLAVNTGELFFGEGSRLTVL.